These T cell receptor beta chains were read from a single sample in a study of radiation and T cells in renal cell carcinoma. Data came from immunoSEQ multiplex PCR; TCRdb stores just in-frame clones and leaves some out. The table records around 9,300 clones, roughly 65% of them present only once. The specimen comprised tumor tissue, sampled from a patient whose treatment included radiotherapy and nephrectomy. The receptors derive from a woman between 45 and 60 years old with renal cell carcinoma. The CDR3 runs from the conserved cysteine through the conserved F or W.

v_call cdr3_aa
TRBV7-2 CASSLAVKEVYGYTF
TRBV7-2 CASSRDRGSNGYTF
TRBV7-9 CASNTKREIGGTQYF
TRBV7-2 CASSRRSSYEQYF
TRBV21-1 CASSTPGRGGAESGLTEAFF
TRBV7-9 CASSQLPDSGGSHQFF
TRBV7-2 CASSPLASSYEQYF
TRBV7-2 CASSPPLRGGVDQETQYF
TRBV4-3 CASSQEGQGYAGDTQYF
TRBV7-9 CASSLVAGEHYTF
TRBV7-2 CASSLDGGIGEQYF
TRBV7-2 CASRIPGAMNTEAFF
TRBV19 CASSMVHASGANVLTF
TRBV25-1 CASRGTSRHTDTQYF
TRBV7-2 CASSSTDTQYF
TRBV5-4 CASSQDQGGTIRNEQFF
TRBV6-1 CASSRSTGRYNEQFF
TRBV7-2 CASSPPPSPEDFYGYTF
TRBV7-2 CASSVTGGDGNTIYF
TRBV4-1 CASSLGTTYSYEQYF
TRBV9 CASSAGQSNTGELFF
TRBV18 CASQAGTGELFF
TRBV7-9 CASSLALVDRATGYTF
TRBV28 CASSLGEVDADTQYF
TRBV7-2 CASSPDLRQFF
TRBV19 CASRSGTASNSGNTIYF
TRBV30 CAWSLGVNQPQHF
TRBV18 CASSPRSGQNYGYTF
TRBV18 CASSPGQHPTEAFF
TRBV9 CASSVTGSVGYTF
TRBV28 CASGYNEQFF
TRBV10-2 CASSVVGTEAFF
TRBV10-2 CASSGAARVNQPQHF
TRBV29-1 CSVSGAEAFF
TRBV11-2 CASSWTGAGELFF
TRBV2 CASRQEYEQYF
TRBV7-8 CASSSPEFNEQYF
TRBV4-1 CASSQDVMGSSGANVLTF
TRBV28 CASRPWVAGSTDTQYF
TRBV28 CASSLARGVGTQYF
TRBV6-5 CASRQTSAHEQFF
TRBV28 CASSLQAGVDTQYF
TRBV6-4 CASSPNAGTGGGNIQYF
TRBV19 CASSISENTEAFF
TRBV7-2 CASSLAWWEPQHF
TRBV28 CASSSTGQGFSGANVLTF
TRBV29-1 CSVHRGTMNTEAFF